This entry lists 16 T cell receptor beta chains sequenced from one sample in a study of shared clonotypes between healthy human individuals. Sequencing used immunoSEQ multiplex PCR; TCRdb keeps in-frame clones, though not all of them. The data contain some 2,500,000 clones, over 85% of them seen just once; the ten biggest clones take up around 0.4%. Sequencing was carried out using naive CD4+ T cells from PBMCs. The subset was: CD45RA+ positively selected. Receptors originate from a man aged 18 to 29 in good health. Some clones in this sample may be carry-over from other donors' samples.

The V call is TRBV5-5, the J call TRBJ1-4; D gene ambiguous. The CDR3 is 16 residues long. CDR1 is SGHKS and CDR2 is YYEKEE in the germline V gene (reference sequence). The germline V and J ends were trimmed by 5 bases and 0 bases, with 14 bases remaining between them. CDR3 residues: CASSFGPVATNEKLFF. CDR3 DNA sequence: TGTGCCAGCAGTTTCGGTCCGGTTGCAACTAATGAAAAACTGTTTTTT.

V usage is TRBV20-1 and J usage is TRBJ2-5; D unresolved. The CDR3 is 11 residues long. Deletions cut 5 bases from V and 5 bases from J, with 9 bases between. CDR1 and CDR2 (germline): DFQATT, SNEGSKA (reference sequence). As DNA, the CDR3 is TGCAGTGCTTATAGTGTGGAGACCCAGTACTTC. Its protein product is CSAYSVETQYF.

The chain uses TRBV27 and TRBJ1-4, with D hard to call. Per the germline V gene, CDR1 is MNHEY and CDR2 is SMNVEV (reference sequence). The CDR3 extends over 16 amino acids. The germline V and J ends were trimmed by 10 bases and 13 bases, with 31 bases remaining between them. CDR3 nucleotide sequence: TGTGCCACCAAGCCTGGCCGGGCGGTAGCCGGGTTTAGACTGTTTTTT. Amino acid sequence: CATKPGRAVAGFRLFF.

The chain joins TRBV7-2 to TRBJ2-7; perhaps TRBD2 as D (6 bases). V was shortened by 4 bases and J by 4 bases, with 14 bases between the two germline ends. The CDR3 spans 14 residues. Germline loops: CDR1 SGHTA, CDR2 FQGNSA. The CDR3 sequence is CASSYIYGGYEQYF. In nucleotides, the CDR3 is TGTGCCAGCAGCTATATATACGGGGGTTACGAGCAGTACTTC.

This clone has more than one count but fewer than ten. Other DNA sequences of this sample code for an identical CDR3. As DNA, the CDR3 is TGCGCCAGCAGCTTGGACACCGGGGAGCTGTTTTTT. Its translation is CASSLDTGELFF. V gene TRBV5-1 combines with J gene TRBJ2-2; the D is unclear. Deletions cut 0 bases from V and 3 bases from J, with 0 bases between. From germline, CDR1 is SGHRS and CDR2 YFSETQ. The CDR3 runs to 12 residues.

This chain links TRBV5-1 with TRBJ1-2; D is undetermined. This CDR3 has 15 residues. CDR1 and CDR2 (germline): SGHRS, YFSETQ. With 2 bases removed from V and 2 bases from J, the gap between germline ends came to 13 bases. As DNA, the CDR3 is TGCGCCAGCAGCTTTTCCCTGACGGGCAACTATGGCTACACCTTC. Protein sequence: CASSFSLTGNYGYTF.

V and J are TRBV5-4 and TRBJ2-3; D is unclear. In germline, CDR1 is SGHNT, CDR2 YYREEE (reference sequence). The V and J ends lost 4 bases and 3 bases respectively, with 3 bases between them. The CDR3 spans 11 residues. CDR3: CASSRTDTQYF. The CDR3 bases are TGTGCCAGCAGCCGTACAGATACGCAGTATTTT.

The chain is built from TRBV2 and TRBJ1-5; TRBD1 might be the D (6 bases). Germline CDR1 reads SNHLY; CDR2 reads FYNNEI. The CDR3 has 13 residues. Trimming left V 3 bases short and J 7 bases short, with 10 bases between. The CDR3 DNA reads TGTGCCAGCAGTGAGGACAGTGGACAGCCCCAGCATTTT. Translating it yields CASSEDSGQPQHF.

In this sample, this clone turned up once. The chain recombines TRBV7-8 with TRBJ1-1; no reliable D call. CDR3 length: 13 residues. Per germline, CDR1 SGHVS and CDR2 FQNEAQ. Between the trimmed V and J ends, which lost 8 bases and 2 bases, there was a span of 12 bases. CDR3 coding DNA: TGTGCCAGCGCATGGGATCGTAACACTGAAGCTTTCTTT. It codes for CASAWDRNTEAFF.

With regard to this clone: This sample also contains other DNA sequences that code for the same CDR3. The V gene is TRBV9, the J gene TRBJ1-3; D is unclear. The CDR3 loop spans 14 amino acids. Between the trimmed V and J ends, which lost 2 bases and 0 bases, there was a span of 6 bases. The germline V gene has CDR1 SGDLS and CDR2 YYNGEE. CDR3 in DNA: TGTGCCAGCAGCGTCCAGAGCTCTGGAAACACCATATATTTT. This sequence encodes CASSVQSSGNTIYF.

The chain employs TRBV6-1 and TRBJ2-3, with a tentative D call TRBD1 (5 bases). V was cut by 10 bases and J by 2 bases, with 16 bases left in between. Germline values: CDR1 MNHNS, CDR2 SASEGT. This CDR3 spans 14 amino acids. CDR3 residues: CATRARVATDTQYF. The CDR3 coding sequence is TGTGCCACCAGGGCCAGGGTAGCCACAGATACGCAGTATTTT.

The CDR3 loop is CASSVGTSGPPRELFF. In DNA, the CDR3 is TGTGCCAGCAGCGTAGGGACTAGCGGGCCGCCGAGGGAGCTGTTTTTT. This chain joins TRBV9 and TRBJ2-2, with TRBD2 matching over 11 bases. V trimming: 0 bases; J trimming: 9 bases; junction bases outside the gene matches: 7. This CDR3 has 16 residues. Germline V CDR1 and CDR2: SGDLS, YYNGEE.

The V and J genes are TRBV28 and TRBJ1-1, with TRBD1 identical over 8 bases. Per the germline V gene, CDR1 is MDHEN and CDR2 is SYDVKM. The length of the CDR3 is 16 residues. The V gene end was trimmed by 9 bases and the J gene end by 6 bases; junction bases not matched to a gene: 18. The CDR3 bases are TGTGCCAGTCTGAGCCCAGGGGGCGCTGGAGTGTCTGAAGCTTTCTTT. Amino acids: CASLSPGGAGVSEAFF.

This chain joins TRBV2 and TRBJ2-1, with unresolved D. The length of the CDR3 is 15 residues. The germline V and J ends were trimmed by 0 bases and 4 bases, with 10 bases remaining between them. The V gene's germline CDR1 is SNHLY and CDR2 FYNNEI. CDR3 loop: CASSEARGTYNEQFF. Written as DNA, the CDR3 is TGTGCCAGCAGTGAAGCGCGCGGAACTTACAATGAGCAGTTCTTC.

A remark on this clone: Distinct nucleotide sequences in the sample also encode this CDR3. The chain uses TRBV19 and TRBJ1-5, with D possibly being TRBD1 (6 bases). Germline-derived CDR1 and CDR2 are LNHDA and SQIVND (reference sequence). The CDR3 is 16 residues long. V lost 1 base, J lost 1 base, and 11 bases lay in between. The CDR3 is CASSIVGRGSNQPQHF. CDR3 bases: TGTGCCAGTAGTATAGTTGGGAGGGGGAGCAATCAGCCCCAGCATTTT.

The rearrangement links TRBV10-2 to TRBJ2-3, with D perhaps TRBD2 (5 bases). Trimming cost V 11 bases and J 2 bases, with 14 bases left between them. Germline V gives CDR1 WSHSY, CDR2 SAAADI. The CDR3 extends over 13 amino acids. The CDR3 reads CAGRGLNTDTQYF. CDR3 nucleotide sequence: TGCGCCGGTCGAGGACTCAACACAGATACGCAGTATTTT.